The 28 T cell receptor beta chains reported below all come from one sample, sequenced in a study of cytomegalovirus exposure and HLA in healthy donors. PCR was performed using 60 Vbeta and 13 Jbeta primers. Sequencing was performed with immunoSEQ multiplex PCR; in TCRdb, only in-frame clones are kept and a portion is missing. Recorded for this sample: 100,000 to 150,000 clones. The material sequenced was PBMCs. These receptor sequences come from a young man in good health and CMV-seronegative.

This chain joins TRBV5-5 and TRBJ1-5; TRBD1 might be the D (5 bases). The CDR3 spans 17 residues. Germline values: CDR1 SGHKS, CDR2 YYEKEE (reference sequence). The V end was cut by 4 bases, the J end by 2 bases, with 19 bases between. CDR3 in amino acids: CASSPGHGRGGNQPQHF. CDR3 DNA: TGTGCCAGCAGCCCGGGGCACGGGAGGGGAGGCAATCAGCCCCAGCATTTT.

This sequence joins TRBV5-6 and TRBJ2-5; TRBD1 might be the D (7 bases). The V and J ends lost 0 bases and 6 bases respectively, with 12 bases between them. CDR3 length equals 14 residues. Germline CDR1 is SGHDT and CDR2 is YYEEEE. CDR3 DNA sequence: TGTGCCAGCAGCTTGGGTGCAGGGGGGAAGACCCAGTACTTC. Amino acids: CASSLGAGGKTQYF.

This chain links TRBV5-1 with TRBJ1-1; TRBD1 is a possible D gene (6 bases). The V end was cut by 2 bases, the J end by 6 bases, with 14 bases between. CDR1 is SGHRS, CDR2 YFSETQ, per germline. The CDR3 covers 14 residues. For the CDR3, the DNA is TGCGCCAGCAGCTTTGGCCAGCCAGGGGCTGAAGCTTTCTTT. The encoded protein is CASSFGQPGAEAFF.

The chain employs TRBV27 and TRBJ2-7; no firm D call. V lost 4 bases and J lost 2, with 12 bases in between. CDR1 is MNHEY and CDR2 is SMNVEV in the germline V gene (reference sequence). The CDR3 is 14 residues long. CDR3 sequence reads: CASSSPGAPYEQYF. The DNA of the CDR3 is TGTGCCAGCAGTTCCCCTGGAGCTCCCTACGAGCAGTACTTC.

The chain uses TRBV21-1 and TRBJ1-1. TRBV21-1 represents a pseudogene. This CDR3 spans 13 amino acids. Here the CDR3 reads CASSKVGGTEAFF. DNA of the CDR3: TGTGCCAGCAGCAAAGTCGGGGGTACTGAAGCTTTCTTT.

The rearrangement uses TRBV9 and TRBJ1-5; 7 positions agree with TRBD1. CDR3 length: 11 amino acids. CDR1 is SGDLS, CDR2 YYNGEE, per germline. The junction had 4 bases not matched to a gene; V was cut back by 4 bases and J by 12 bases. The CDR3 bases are TGTGCCAGCAGCAACAGGGGCGACCAGCATTTT. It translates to CASSNRGDQHF.

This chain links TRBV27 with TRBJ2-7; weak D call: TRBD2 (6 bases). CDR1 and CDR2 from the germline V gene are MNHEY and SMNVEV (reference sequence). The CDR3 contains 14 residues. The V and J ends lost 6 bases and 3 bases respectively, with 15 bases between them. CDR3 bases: TGTGCCAGCAGGCCCCGGGGACTGGTCTACGAGCAGTACTTC. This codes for CASRPRGLVYEQYF.

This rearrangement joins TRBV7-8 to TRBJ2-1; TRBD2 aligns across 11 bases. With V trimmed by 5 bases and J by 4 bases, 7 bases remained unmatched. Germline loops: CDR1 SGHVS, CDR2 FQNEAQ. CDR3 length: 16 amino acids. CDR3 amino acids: CASSQIAGGPYNEQFF. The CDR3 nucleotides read TGTGCCAGCAGCCAAATAGCGGGAGGGCCGTACAATGAGCAGTTCTTC. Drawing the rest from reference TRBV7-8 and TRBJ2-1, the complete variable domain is GAGVSQSPRYKVAKRGQDVALRCDPISGHVSLFWYQQALGQGPEFLTYFQNEAQLDKSGLPSDRFFAERPEGSVSTLKIQRTQQEDSAVYLCASSQIAGGPYNEQFFGPGTRLTVL.

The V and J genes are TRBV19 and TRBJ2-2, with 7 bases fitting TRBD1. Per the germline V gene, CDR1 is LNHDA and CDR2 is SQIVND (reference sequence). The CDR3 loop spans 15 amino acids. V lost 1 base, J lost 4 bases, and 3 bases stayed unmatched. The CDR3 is CASSIAGGVTGELFF. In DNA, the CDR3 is TGTGCCAGTAGTATAGCAGGGGGTGTCACCGGGGAGCTGTTTTTT.

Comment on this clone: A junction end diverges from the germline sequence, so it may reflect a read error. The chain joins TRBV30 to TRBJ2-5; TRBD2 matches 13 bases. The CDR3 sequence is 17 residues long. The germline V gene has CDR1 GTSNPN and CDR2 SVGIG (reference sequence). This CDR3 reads CAWTRLAGGFLQEAQYF. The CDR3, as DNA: TGTGCCTGGACTCGACTAGCGGGGGGATTCCTTCAAGAGGCCCAGTACTTC.

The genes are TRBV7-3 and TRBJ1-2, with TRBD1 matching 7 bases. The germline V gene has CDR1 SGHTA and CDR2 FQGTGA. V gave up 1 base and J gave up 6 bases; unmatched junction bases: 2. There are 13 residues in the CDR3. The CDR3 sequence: CASSLITGDGYTF. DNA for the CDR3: TGTGCCAGCAGCTTAATAACAGGGGATGGCTACACCTTC.

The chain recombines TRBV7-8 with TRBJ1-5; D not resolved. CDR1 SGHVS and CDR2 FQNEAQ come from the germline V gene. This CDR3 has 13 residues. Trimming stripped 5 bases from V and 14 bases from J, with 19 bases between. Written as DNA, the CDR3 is TGTGCCAGCAGCCAAGGTGGCCGCGGAACCGAGCATTTT. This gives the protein CASSQGGRGTEHF.

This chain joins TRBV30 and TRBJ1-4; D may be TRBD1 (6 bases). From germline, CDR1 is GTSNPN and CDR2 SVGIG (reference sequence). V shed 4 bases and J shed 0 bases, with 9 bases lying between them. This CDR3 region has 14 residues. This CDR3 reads CAWNRTATNEKLFF. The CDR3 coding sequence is TGTGCCTGGAACAGGACAGCAACTAATGAAAAACTGTTTTTT.

In DNA form, the CDR3 reads TGTGCCAGCAGTCAATTCAATCAGCCCCAGCATTTT. Translation: CASSQFNQPQHF. This chain joins TRBV6-5 and TRBJ1-5, with D unclear. Trimming took off 5 bases at V and 3 bases at J, with 5 bases between the two ends. The CDR3 loop spans 12 amino acids. Germline CDR1 is MNHEY and CDR2 is SVGAGI.

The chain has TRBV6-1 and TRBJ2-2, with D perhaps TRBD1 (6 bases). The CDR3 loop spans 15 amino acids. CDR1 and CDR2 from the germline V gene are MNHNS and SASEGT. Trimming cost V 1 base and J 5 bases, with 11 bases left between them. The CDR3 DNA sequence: TGTGCCAGCAGTGAAGTTGGGGGCGGAACCGGGGAGCTGTTTTTT. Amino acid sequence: CASSEVGGGTGELFF.

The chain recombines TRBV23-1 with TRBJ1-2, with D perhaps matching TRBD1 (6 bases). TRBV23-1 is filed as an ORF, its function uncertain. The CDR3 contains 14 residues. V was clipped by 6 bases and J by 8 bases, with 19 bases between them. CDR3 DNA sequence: TGCGCCAGCAGGGCACTCGTAGCAGGGGAGGGCTACACCTTC. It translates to CASRALVAGEGYTF.

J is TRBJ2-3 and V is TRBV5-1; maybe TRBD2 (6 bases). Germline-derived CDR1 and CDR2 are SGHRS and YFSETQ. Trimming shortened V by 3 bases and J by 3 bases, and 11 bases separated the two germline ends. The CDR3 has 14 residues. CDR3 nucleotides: TGCGCCAGCAGCTCCGGGGGAACGACAGATACGCAGTATTTT. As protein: CASSSGGTTDTQYF.

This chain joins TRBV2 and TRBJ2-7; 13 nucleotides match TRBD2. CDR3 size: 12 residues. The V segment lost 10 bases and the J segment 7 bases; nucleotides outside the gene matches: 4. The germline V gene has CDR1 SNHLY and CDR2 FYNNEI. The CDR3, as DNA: TGTGCCATTACGGGACTAGCGGGGGAGCAGTACTTC. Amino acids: CAITGLAGEQYF.

The CDR3 reads CASSFGTGSEQYF. CDR3 DNA: TGTGCCAGCAGTTTTGGGACAGGATCCGAGCAGTACTTC. J is TRBJ2-7 and V is TRBV27; 8 nucleotides align to TRBD1. The CDR3 has 13 residues. Germline CDR1 MNHEY, CDR2 SMNVEV (reference sequence). Trimming removed 3 bases from V and 6 bases from J; junction bases left unmatched: 4.

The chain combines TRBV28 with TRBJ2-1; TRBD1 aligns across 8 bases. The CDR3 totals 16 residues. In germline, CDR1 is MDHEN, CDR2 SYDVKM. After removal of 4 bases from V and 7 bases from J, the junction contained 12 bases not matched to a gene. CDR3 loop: CASSSLRTGFQNEQFF. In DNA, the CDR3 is TGTGCCAGCAGTTCCCTTAGGACAGGGTTTCAGAATGAGCAGTTCTTC.

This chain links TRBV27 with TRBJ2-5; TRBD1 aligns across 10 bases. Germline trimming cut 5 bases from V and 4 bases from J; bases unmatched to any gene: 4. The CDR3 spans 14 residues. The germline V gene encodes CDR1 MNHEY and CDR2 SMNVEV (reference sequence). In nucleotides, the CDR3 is TGTGCCAGCAGTCCCGGGACAGGGGCAGAGACCCAGTACTTC. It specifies CASSPGTGAETQYF.

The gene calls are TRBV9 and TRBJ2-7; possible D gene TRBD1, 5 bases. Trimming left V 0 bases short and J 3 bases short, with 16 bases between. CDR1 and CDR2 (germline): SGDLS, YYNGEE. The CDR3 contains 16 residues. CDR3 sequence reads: CASSVVQLRQIYEQYF. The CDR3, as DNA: TGTGCCAGCAGCGTAGTTCAATTGAGACAGATCTACGAGCAGTACTTC.

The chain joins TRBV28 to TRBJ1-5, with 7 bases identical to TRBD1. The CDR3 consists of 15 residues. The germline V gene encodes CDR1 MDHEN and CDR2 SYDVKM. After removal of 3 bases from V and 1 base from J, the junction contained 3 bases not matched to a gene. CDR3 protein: CASSFWGQSNQPQHF. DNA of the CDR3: TGTGCCAGCAGTTTTTGGGGACAGAGCAATCAGCCCCAGCATTTT.

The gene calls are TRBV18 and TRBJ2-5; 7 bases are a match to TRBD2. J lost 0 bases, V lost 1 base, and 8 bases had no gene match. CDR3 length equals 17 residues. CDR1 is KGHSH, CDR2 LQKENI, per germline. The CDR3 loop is CASSPRPMGGDQETQYF. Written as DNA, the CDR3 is TGTGCCAGCTCACCACGCCCGATGGGGGGGGACCAAGAGACCCAGTACTTC.

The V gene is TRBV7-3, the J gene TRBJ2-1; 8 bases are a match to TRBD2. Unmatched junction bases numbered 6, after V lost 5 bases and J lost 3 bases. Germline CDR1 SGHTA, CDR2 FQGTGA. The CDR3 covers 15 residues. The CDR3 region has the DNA TGTGCCAGCAGCCCCTTAGCGGGGTACTACAATGAGCAGTTCTTC. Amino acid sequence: CASSPLAGYYNEQFF.

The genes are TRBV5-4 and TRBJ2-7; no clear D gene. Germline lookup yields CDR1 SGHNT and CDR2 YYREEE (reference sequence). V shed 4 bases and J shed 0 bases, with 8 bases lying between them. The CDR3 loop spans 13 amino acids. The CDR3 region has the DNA TGTGCCAGCAGCCAGGAAAGCTCCTACGAGCAGTACTTC. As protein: CASSQESSYEQYF. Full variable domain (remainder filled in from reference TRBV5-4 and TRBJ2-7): ETGVTQSPTHLIKTRGQQVTLRCSSQSGHNTVSWYQQALGQGPQFIFQYYREEENGRGNFPPRFSGLQFPNYSSELNVNALELDDSALYLCASSQESSYEQYFGPGTRLTVT.

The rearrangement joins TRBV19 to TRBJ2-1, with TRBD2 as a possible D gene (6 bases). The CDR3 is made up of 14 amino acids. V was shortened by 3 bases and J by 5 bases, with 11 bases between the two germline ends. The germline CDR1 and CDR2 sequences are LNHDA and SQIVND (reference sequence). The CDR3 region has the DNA TGTGCCAGTAGTATCTGGGGGGAGAACAATGAGCAGTTCTTC. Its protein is CASSIWGENNEQFF. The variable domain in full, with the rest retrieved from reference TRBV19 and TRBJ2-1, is DGGITQSPKYLFRKEGQNVTLSCEQNLNHDAMYWYRQDPGQGLRLIYYSQIVNDFQKGDIAEGYSVSREKKESFPLTVTSAQKNPTAFYLCASSIWGENNEQFFGPGTRLTVL.

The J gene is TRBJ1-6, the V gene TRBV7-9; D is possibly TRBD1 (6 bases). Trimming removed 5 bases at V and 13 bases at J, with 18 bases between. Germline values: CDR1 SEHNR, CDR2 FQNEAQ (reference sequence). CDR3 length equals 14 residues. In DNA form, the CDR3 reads TGTGCCAGCAGCGATTCCAGGGGACCGGGTCCCCTCCACTTT. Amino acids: CASSDSRGPGPLHF.